The rows below give T cell receptor beta chains drawn from one sample of a study of blood T cell repertoires in COVID-19. TCRdb's copy holds only in-frame clones and misses some; the assay was immunoSEQ multiplex PCR. This table has fewer than 200,000 clones, about three quarters appearing once. Specimen: peripheral blood. The receptors were gathered from a woman aged 70-85 years with acute or convalescent COVID-19. Both conserved end residues are part of each CDR3. The order of the fields is D gene, J gene, V gene, CDR3 protein. A D gene is named only where the DNA matches it firmly.

>NA|TRBJ2-1|TRBV7-2
CASSRNSGSYNEQFF
>NA|TRBJ1-5|TRBV3-1/TRBV3-2
CASSQTSTGNQPQHF
>NA|TRBJ1-2|TRBV4-2
CASSQEDSTYGYTF
>NA|TRBJ1-4|TRBV3-1/TRBV3-2
CASSRRLGEKLFF
>TRBD1|TRBJ2-1|TRBV27
CASGNRGRVEQFF
>NA|TRBJ1-5|TRBV18
CASSPNPTDQPQHF
>NA|TRBJ1-5|TRBV2
CASSPRYSNQPQHF
>TRBD1|TRBJ1-1|TRBV2
CASSLQGGTEAFF
>NA|TRBJ2-7|TRBV7-7
CASSDPAAKRGKYEQYF
>NA|TRBJ2-7|TRBV10-2
CASSGATVEQYF
>TRBD1|TRBJ2-4|TRBV25-1
CASSEWGQGENIQYF
>NA|TRBJ2-1|TRBV7-6
CASSFSNEQFF
>NA|TRBJ2-1|TRBV5-1
CASSLEAPDLNEQFF
>TRBD2|TRBJ2-5|TRBV5-5
CASSNPGTSGPQYF
>TRBD1|TRBJ2-7|TRBV7-9
CASSPTPASGQGSYEQYF
>NA|TRBJ2-2|TRBV6-5
CASARDTGYTGELFF
>TRBD2|TRBJ2-5|TRBV30
CAWSPIGPTSGGQETQYF